This T cell receptor (beta chain) was identified in a study of blood T cell repertoires in COVID-19. At the level of the study: Nucleic acid was either cDNA or gDNA, and it came from T cells, B-cell-depleted T cells, or PBMCs.

Profiling relied on immunoSEQ multiplex PCR, and the TCRdb table lists in-frame clones only, not all of them. This table has 220,000 or so clones, over 80% appearing once. Trimming removed 0 bases at V and 5 bases at J, with 13 bases between. This CDR3 contains 16 residues. Germline CDR1 is MGHRA and CDR2 is YSYEKL. Participant-reported clinical history was the basis for cohort assignment. The receptor comes from a woman in her thirties or forties who had recovered from COVID-19. V and J are TRBV4-1 and TRBJ1-4; D gene unclear. Material: PBMCs or T cells enriched from blood (not recorded which). This CDR3 reads CASSQDQRASNEKLFF. CDR3 DNA: TGCGCCAGCAGCCAAGATCAGCGGGCCTCCAATGAAAAACTGTTTTTT.